This T cell receptor (beta chain) was sequenced for a study of OX40 agonist ivuxolimab in advanced cancers. Looking at the study overall: Patients received ivuxolimab, an intravenous treatment, every 2 weeks at 0.01 to 10 mg/kg.

Method: immunoSEQ multiplex PCR; TCRdb's copy keeps in-frame clones and lacks some. This sample has about 60,000 clones, with around nine tenths found just once. The sample in question was CD4+ or CD8+ T cells sorted from blood, obtained in a trial of the OX40 agonist ivuxolimab. This sequence originates from an adult with an advanced solid tumor such as melanoma, head and neck, liver or kidney cancer.

The CDR3 here is CASSPRGTSGLTYEQYF. Written as DNA, the CDR3 is TGTGCCAGCAGTCCGAGAGGGACTAGCGGGCTCACCTACGAGCAGTACTTC. The chain combines TRBV28 with TRBJ2-7, with TRBD2 identical over 12 bases. V trimming: 5 bases; J trimming: 2 bases; junction bases outside the gene matches: 10. The CDR3 contains 17 residues. Germline lookup yields CDR1 MDHEN and CDR2 SYDVKM. The variable domain in full, completed from reference TRBV28 and TRBJ2-7, reads DVKVTQSSRYLVKRTGEKVFLECVQDMDHENMFWYRQDPGLGLRLIYFSYDVKMKEKGDIPEGYSVSREKKERFSLILESASTNQTSMYLCASSPRGTSGLTYEQYFGPGTRLTVT.